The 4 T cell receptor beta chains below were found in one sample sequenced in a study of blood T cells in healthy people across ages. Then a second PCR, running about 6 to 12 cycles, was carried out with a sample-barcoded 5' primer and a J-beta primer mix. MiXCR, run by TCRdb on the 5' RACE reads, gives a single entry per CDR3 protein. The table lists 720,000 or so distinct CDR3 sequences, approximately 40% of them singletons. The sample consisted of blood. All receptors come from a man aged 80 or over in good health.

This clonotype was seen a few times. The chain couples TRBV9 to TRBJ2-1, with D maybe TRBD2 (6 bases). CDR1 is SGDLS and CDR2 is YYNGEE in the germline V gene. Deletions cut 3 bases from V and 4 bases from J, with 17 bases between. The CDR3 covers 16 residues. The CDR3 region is CASSAAAGRIYNEQFF. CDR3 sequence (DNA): TGTGCCAGCAGCGCCGCGGCGGGACGGATATACAATGAGCAGTTCTTC.

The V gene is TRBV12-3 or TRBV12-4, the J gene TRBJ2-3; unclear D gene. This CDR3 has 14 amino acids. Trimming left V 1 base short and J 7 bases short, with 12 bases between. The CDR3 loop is CASSLEAGTNTQYF. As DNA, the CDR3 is TGTGCCAGCAGTTTAGAAGCCGGTACAAATACGCAGTATTTT.

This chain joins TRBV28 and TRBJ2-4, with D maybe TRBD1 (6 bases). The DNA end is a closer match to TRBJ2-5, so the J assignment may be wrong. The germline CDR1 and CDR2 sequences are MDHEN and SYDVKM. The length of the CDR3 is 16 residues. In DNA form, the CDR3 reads TGTGCCAGCAGTCGCTCACCGCAGGGGCGAGGGGAGACCCAGTACTTC. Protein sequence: CASSRSPQGRGETQYF.

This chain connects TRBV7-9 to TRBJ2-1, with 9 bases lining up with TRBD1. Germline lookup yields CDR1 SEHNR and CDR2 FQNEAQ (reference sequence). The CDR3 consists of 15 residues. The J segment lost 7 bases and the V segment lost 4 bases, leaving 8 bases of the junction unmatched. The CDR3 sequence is CASSSQGTGFNEQFF. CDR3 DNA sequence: TGTGCCAGCAGCTCCCAAGGGACAGGGTTTAATGAGCAGTTCTTC.